This record concerns one T cell receptor beta chain sequence. The antigen is not known. This entry is derived from a study of PD-1 blockade in classical Hodgkin lymphoma. This sample's time point: cycle 4 day 1 (C4D1), after six to seven weeks of nivolumab. Each of the patients experienced relapse following autologous stem cell transplantation, and their brentuximab vedotin exposure differed. J lost 1 base, V lost 1 base, and 11 bases had no gene match. The CDR3 extends over 18 amino acids. Germline CDR1 and CDR2: SGHAT and FQNNGV. Findings of the study overall: Baseline diversity in complete responders resembled that of newly diagnosed patients.

Profiling relied on immunoSEQ multiplex PCR, and the TCRdb table lists in-frame clones only, not all of them. Among tens of thousands of clones, 90% were seen once, and the ten largest hold approximately 3%. The sequence was collected from a human donor with classical Hodgkin lymphoma. The material sequenced was peripheral blood mononuclear cells (PBMCs), taken before the fourth cycle of nivolumab. This sequence joins TRBV11-2 and TRBJ2-7, with 9 bases that match TRBD1. The DNA for the CDR3 is TGTGCCAGCAGCTTAGGGCTGACGGGACAGGGCTTTTCCTACGAGCAGTACTTC. This gives the protein CASSLGLTGQGFSYEQYF.